Shown below are 30 T cell receptor beta chains from a single sample sequenced in a study of T cell responses to AZD1222 COVID-19 vaccine. The data were produced by immunoSEQ multiplex PCR, yet TCRdb's version contains in-frame clones alone and is incomplete. The data show under 200,000 clones, more than 80% seen once. Here the sequenced sample was peripheral blood, taken on day 0 of AZD1222 vaccination. All receptors derive from an adult in good health.

The rearrangement uses TRBV12-5 and TRBJ1-2, with D tentatively TRBD1 (6 bases). The CDR3 is made up of 15 amino acids. V was shortened by 5 bases and J by 4 bases, with 17 bases between the two germline ends. Germline CDR1 and CDR2: LGHNT and FRNRAP. The CDR3 loop is CASGPPGGRVYGYTF. DNA of the CDR3: TGTGCTAGTGGTCCCCCGGGGGGCAGGGTCTATGGCTACACCTTC.

This clone was counted a single time. V is TRBV7-2 and J is TRBJ2-3, with 9 bases matching TRBD2. The junction had 5 bases not matched to a gene; V was cut back by 3 bases and J by 4 bases. Per germline, CDR1 SGHTA and CDR2 FQGNSA. The CDR3 spans 15 residues. CDR3 DNA: TGTGCCAGCAGCTTCATAGCGGGAGTCTCAGATACGCAGTATTTT. Protein product: CASSFIAGVSDTQYF.

The rearrangement uses TRBV20-1 and TRBJ1-1; TRBD1 might be the D (5 bases). The V and J ends lost 3 bases and 2 bases respectively, with 13 bases between them. Per the germline V gene, CDR1 is DFQATT and CDR2 is SNEGSKA (reference sequence). The CDR3 length is 14 residues. The DNA of the CDR3 is TGCAGTGCTAGTCCCGGGACGGTTAACACTGAAGCTTTCTTT. Encoded protein: CSASPGTVNTEAFF.

The chain links TRBV6-5 to TRBJ2-4, with TRBD2 matching 11 bases. This CDR3 has 14 residues. Germline CDR1 reads MNHEY; CDR2 reads SVGAGI. The trim removed 2 bases at V and 6 bases at J, leaving 0 bases unmatched. The CDR3 sequence is CASSYLAGGNIQYF. DNA for the CDR3: TGTGCCAGCAGTTACCTAGCGGGAGGAAACATTCAGTACTTC.

DNA of the CDR3: TGTGCCAGTAGTACCCACAGGGACACTGAAGCTTTCTTT. Amino acids: CASSTHRDTEAFF. The chain recombines TRBV19 with TRBJ1-1; the D gene is possibly TRBD1 (6 bases). This CDR3 is 13 amino acids long. V lost 4 bases to trimming and J lost 3 bases, with 9 bases between them. In germline, CDR1 is LNHDA, CDR2 SQIVND (reference sequence). Based on the CDR3 plus reference TRBV19 and TRBJ1-1, the full variable domain is DGGITQSPKYLFRKEGQNVTLSCEQNLNHDAMYWYRQDPGQGLRLIYYSQIVNDFQKGDIAEGYSVSREKKESFPLTVTSAQKNPTAFYLCASSTHRDTEAFFGQGTRLTVV.

The V gene is TRBV7-2, the J gene TRBJ1-2; D unclear. The V end was cut by 5 bases, the J end by 0 bases, with 7 bases between. This CDR3 is built from 13 residues. Germline V lookup: CDR1 SGHTA, CDR2 FQGNSA. CDR3 sequence (DNA): TGTGCCAGCAGCCAGGCAGCTAACTATGGCTACACCTTC. Its protein is CASSQAANYGYTF.

V gene TRBV6-5 combines with J gene TRBJ1-5, with D tentatively TRBD1 (5 bases). Germline CDR1 is MNHEY and CDR2 is SVGAGI. The CDR3 extends over 13 amino acids. V lost 10 bases, J lost 3 bases, and 13 bases lay in between. In DNA, the CDR3 is TGTGCCACCCGAGGGGCTGCCAATCAGCCCCAGCATTTT. Translation: CATRGAANQPQHF.

The gene calls are TRBV11-2 and TRBJ2-1; 11 bases align to TRBD2. V gave up 5 bases and J gave up 3 bases; unmatched junction bases: 6. Germline lookup yields CDR1 SGHAT and CDR2 FQNNGV. The CDR3 totals 16 residues. CDR3 sequence reads: CASSRLAGGLYNEQFF. CDR3 in DNA: TGTGCCAGCAGCCGCTTAGCGGGGGGGCTCTACAATGAGCAGTTCTTC.

The rearrangement uses TRBV7-9 and TRBJ1-2, with unresolved D. The CDR3 has 15 amino acids. The germline V and J ends were trimmed by 0 bases and 0 bases, with 8 bases remaining between them. The germline gives CDR1 SEHNR, CDR2 FQNEAQ (reference sequence). The chain's CDR3 is CASSLAMAANYGYTF. Written as DNA, the CDR3 is TGTGCCAGCAGCTTAGCGATGGCGGCTAACTATGGCTACACCTTC.

The rearrangement links TRBV6-5 to TRBJ1-3; D not resolved. The V gene lost 2 bases and the J gene lost 0 bases, with 11 bases spanning the gap. CDR3 size: 16 residues. Germline CDR1 is MNHEY and CDR2 is SVGAGI. For the CDR3, the DNA is TGTGCCAGCAGTTACAACGCAGCCGTCTCTGGAAACACCATATATTTT. It translates to CASSYNAAVSGNTIYF.

The chain couples TRBV29-1 to TRBJ1-2; D gene ambiguous. This CDR3 comprises 13 residues. V was clipped by 7 bases and J by 7 bases, with 19 bases between them. Germline-derived CDR1 and CDR2 are SQVTM and ANQGSEA. The CDR3 DNA reads as TGCAGCGCCTGGGCCCCCCTCTCGGGTGGCTACACCTTC. It codes for CSAWAPLSGGYTF. Drawing the rest from reference TRBV29-1 and TRBJ1-2, the complete variable domain is SAVISQKPSRDICQRGTSLTIQCQVDSQVTMMFWYRQQPGQSLTLIATANQGSEATYESGFVIDKFPISRPNLTFSTLTVSNMSPEDSSIYLCSAWAPLSGGYTFGSGTRLTVV.

The J gene is TRBJ1-3, the V gene TRBV6-5; D is undetermined. Germline V gives CDR1 MNHEY, CDR2 SVGAGI. This CDR3 spans 15 amino acids. V gave up 0 bases and J gave up 2 bases, with 8 bases separating them. DNA for the CDR3: TGTGCCAGCAGTTACTCAGGGTACGCTGGAAACACCATATATTTT. Translating it yields CASSYSGYAGNTIYF.

This chain connects TRBV27 to TRBJ1-2; 8 bases are a match to TRBD1. The V segment lost 6 bases and the J segment 3 bases; nucleotides outside the gene matches: 3. CDR3 length: 13 residues. Germline V gives CDR1 MNHEY, CDR2 SMNVEV (reference sequence). CDR3 sequence: CASRLTGDYGYTF. The CDR3 region has the DNA TGTGCCAGCAGACTGACAGGGGACTATGGCTACACCTTC.

V gene TRBV24-1 combines with J gene TRBJ2-1, with D uncertain. This CDR3 spans 11 amino acids. Trimming removed 2 bases from V and 10 bases from J, with 5 bases in between. The V gene's germline CDR1 is KGHDR and CDR2 SFDVKD. DNA for the CDR3: TGTGCCACCAGTGATTCAGGAGAGCAGTTCTTC. Translation: CATSDSGEQFF.

The chain couples TRBV5-1 to TRBJ2-2; 10 nucleotides agree with TRBD1. The germline V gene has CDR1 SGHRS and CDR2 YFSETQ. The trim removed 2 bases at V and 7 bases at J, leaving 5 bases unmatched. This CDR3 is 15 amino acids long. CDR3 bases: TGCGCCAGCAGCTTTCGACAGGGGGCGAGCGGGGAGCTGTTTTTT. Encoded protein: CASSFRQGASGELFF.

The chain couples TRBV5-6 to TRBJ2-1, with D perhaps matching TRBD2 (5 bases). The CDR3 consists of 13 residues. V lost 4 bases and J 2 bases, leaving 7 bases between the germline ends. Germline V gives CDR1 SGHDT, CDR2 YYEEEE. CDR3 nucleotide sequence: TGTGCCAGCAGCCTCGGGACCTACAATGAGCAGTTCTTC. Residues: CASSLGTYNEQFF.

The rearrangement joins TRBV5-1 to TRBJ2-3, with 9 bases matching TRBD1. The CDR3 consists of 15 residues. J gave up 6 bases and V 4 bases, and 9 bases lay outside the gene matches. Germline values: CDR1 SGHRS, CDR2 YFSETQ. The CDR3 here is CASSPGTGFLDTQYF. DNA of the CDR3: TGCGCCAGCAGCCCCGGGACAGGGTTTTTGGATACGCAGTATTTT.

The J gene is TRBJ2-5, the V gene TRBV19; D ambiguous. The CDR3 sequence is 11 residues long. V was shortened by 5 bases and J by 4 bases, with 5 bases between the two germline ends. From germline, CDR1 is LNHDA and CDR2 SQIVND (reference sequence). CDR3 in DNA: TGTGCCAGTAGTTTCGCAGAGACCCAGTACTTC. It is translated as CASSFAETQYF.

This clone appeared once. V usage is TRBV5-1 and J usage is TRBJ1-1; D uncertain. Trimming stripped 4 bases from V and 0 bases from J, with 13 bases between. This CDR3 contains 15 residues. Germline V lookup: CDR1 SGHRS, CDR2 YFSETQ. CDR3 loop: CASSPMVTMNTEAFF. CDR3 DNA sequence: TGCGCCAGCAGCCCGATGGTTACGATGAACACTGAAGCTTTCTTT.

This clone was counted a few times. J is TRBJ1-3 and V is TRBV6-2 or TRBV6-3; D uncertain. Trimming stripped 1 base from V and 4 bases from J, with 8 bases between. This CDR3 comprises 14 residues. Germline V CDR1 and CDR2: MNHEY, SVGEGT. The CDR3 region is CASSYWGAGNTIYF. Written as DNA, the CDR3 is TGTGCCAGCAGTTACTGGGGAGCGGGAAACACCATATATTTT.

The chain has TRBV12-3 or TRBV12-4 and TRBJ2-5; no clear D. CDR3 length equals 12 residues. The germline V and J ends were trimmed by 5 bases and 1 base, with 5 bases remaining between them. CDR3 bases: TGTGCCAGCAGTCTTTCCCAAGAGACCCAGTACTTC. Translating gives CASSLSQETQYF.

The CDR3 spells CASSGQGDYGYTF. Here the CDR3 DNA reads TGTGCCAGCAGCGGACAGGGGGACTATGGCTACACCTTC. The J gene is TRBJ1-2, the V gene TRBV2, with TRBD1 matching over 10 bases. Germline-derived CDR1 and CDR2 are SNHLY and FYNNEI. The CDR3 totals 13 residues. The junction had 1 base not matched to a gene; V was cut back by 6 bases and J by 3 bases.

The V call is TRBV30, the J call TRBJ2-7; no firm D call. V lost 0 bases and J lost 1, with 7 bases in between. Germline V CDR1 and CDR2: GTSNPN, SVGIG (reference sequence). This CDR3 region has 13 residues. CDR3 in DNA: TGTGCCTGGAGTGTCGGCGGATCCTACGAGCAGTACTTC. The encoded protein is CAWSVGGSYEQYF.

The V call is TRBV5-4, the J call TRBJ2-5; D call uncertain. Trimming stripped 0 bases from V and 1 base from J, with 7 bases between. Germline V gene sequence: CDR1 SGHNT, CDR2 YYREEE (reference sequence). This CDR3 spans 14 amino acids. This CDR3 reads CASSLGQAQETQYF. The CDR3 coding sequence is TGTGCCAGCAGCTTGGGCCAGGCCCAAGAGACCCAGTACTTC. Combining the CDR3 with reference TRBV5-4 and TRBJ2-5 gives the whole variable domain ETGVTQSPTHLIKTRGQQVTLRCSSQSGHNTVSWYQQALGQGPQFIFQYYREEENGRGNFPPRFSGLQFPNYSSELNVNALELDDSALYLCASSLGQAQETQYFGPGTRLLVL.

The count of this clone is one. This sequence joins TRBV6-5 and TRBJ1-6, with D tentatively TRBD1 (5 bases). Per germline, CDR1 MNHEY and CDR2 SVGAGI. V dropped 6 bases and J dropped 1 base, with 10 bases sitting between them. The CDR3 length is 15 residues. CDR3 DNA sequence: TGTGCCAGCAGGGCTGACAGATCCTATAATTCACCCCTCCACTTT. Amino acids: CASRADRSYNSPLHF.

The chain links TRBV7-9 to TRBJ1-4; 9 positions match TRBD1. CDR1 is SEHNR and CDR2 is FQNEAQ in the germline V gene (reference sequence). V shed 5 bases, J shed 0 bases, and the junction held 10 bases outside the gene matches. The CDR3 is made up of 18 amino acids. Here the CDR3 DNA reads TGTGCCAGCAGCCCTAGACAGGGGGGGATTGCAACTAATGAAAAACTGTTTTTT. As protein: CASSPRQGGIATNEKLFF.

J is TRBJ2-1 and V is TRBV5-1, with TRBD2 identical over 8 bases. In germline, CDR1 is SGHRS, CDR2 YFSETQ. With 0 bases clipped from V and 6 bases from J, the junction kept 5 bases outside the gene matches. The CDR3 extends over 15 amino acids. The CDR3 loop reads CASSLGISGTNEQFF. The CDR3 DNA follows: TGCGCCAGCAGCTTGGGTATTAGCGGGACCAATGAGCAGTTCTTC.

The rearrangement uses TRBV6-4 and TRBJ2-1; unclear D gene. Germline CDR1 MRHNA, CDR2 SNTAGT. The CDR3 consists of 13 residues. The germline V and J ends were trimmed by 4 bases and 6 bases, with 10 bases remaining between them. The CDR3 reads CASSVKPGNEQFF. DNA of the CDR3: TGTGCCAGCAGTGTAAAGCCGGGCAATGAGCAGTTCTTC.

The J gene is TRBJ2-1, the V gene TRBV5-1; no clear D. The CDR3 covers 14 residues. Trimming pared 4 bases from V and 8 bases from J, leaving 16 bases between. Germline values: CDR1 SGHRS, CDR2 YFSETQ. CDR3 bases: TGCGCCAGCAGCCTCCCGCAGCCGAGCGATGAGCAGTTCTTC. As protein: CASSLPQPSDEQFF. Drawing the rest from reference TRBV5-1 and TRBJ2-1, the complete variable domain is KAGVTQTPRYLIKTRGQQVTLSCSPISGHRSVSWYQQTPGQGLQFLFEYFSETQRNKGNFPGRFSGRQFSNSRSEMNVSTLELGDSALYLCASSLPQPSDEQFFGPGTRLTVL.

The chain is built from TRBV7-9 and TRBJ2-7; D not resolved. The germline CDR1 and CDR2 sequences are SEHNR and FQNEAQ (reference sequence). V was trimmed by 6 bases and J by 4 bases, leaving 10 bases between them. The CDR3 has 12 residues. CDR3 nucleotide sequence: TGTGCCAGCAGTCGAGCACAGTACGAGCAGTACTTC. Residues: CASSRAQYEQYF. The variable domain in full, with the rest retrieved from reference TRBV7-9 and TRBJ2-7, is DTGVSQNPRHKITKRGQNVTFRCDPISEHNRLYWYRQTLGQGPEFLTYFQNEAQLEKSRLLSDRFSAERPKGSFSTLEIQRTEQGDSAMYLCASSRAQYEQYFGPGTRLTVT.